This TCR beta chain was captured by sequencing in a study of blood T cells in healthy people across ages. This CDR3 has 19 residues. The germline V gene encodes CDR1 SGHAT and CDR2 FQNNGV. V was trimmed by 4 bases and J by 0 bases, leaving 19 bases between them. Next came a second PCR, run for about 6 to 11 cycles, which used a sample-barcoded 5' primer along with a J-beta primer mix. TCRdb re-derived calls from the 5' RACE reads in MiXCR, one entry per CDR3 protein. The repertoire has 600,000 to 900,000 distinct CDR3 sequences, under 30% of them found once; the top ten carry around 3%. Overall study results and limits: Underestimates were what the diversity estimates from one million T cells were considered to be.

Only a few counts were recorded for this clonotype. The antigen is not known. These data also formed part of another study, on T cells of mothers and their children. Turning to that study: Donors were a few healthy Caucasian mothers and their six children. Added by the second PCR's M1S primer were sample barcodes and 2-4 random nucleotides. The study found thymic selection shapes TCR recombination output similarly in related and unrelated pairs.

The receptor was isolated from a boy aged 5-17 years in good health. The chain couples TRBV11-2 to TRBJ2-6; no definite D call. Sequenced: blood. This CDR3 is CASSSVLGSRSSGANVLTF. The CDR3 DNA reads TGTGCCAGCAGCTCCGTTTTGGGGTCTCGAAGCTCTGGGGCCAACGTCCTGACTTTC.